Sequencing of this T cell receptor beta chain was carried out in a study of blood T cell repertoires in COVID-19. The wider study: The analysed material was cDNA or gDNA that came from T cells, B-cell-depleted T cells, or PBMCs.

With 8 bases removed from V and 6 bases from J, the gap between germline ends came to 8 bases. Germline V gene lookup returns CDR1 SGHTA and CDR2 FQGNSA. This CDR3 has 11 residues. Only in-frame clones appear in the TCRdb table, and some are missing; sequencing was by immunoSEQ multiplex PCR. This sample carries 60,000 to 85,000 clones, approximately 79% of them seen once, and the ten largest clones take just under 6.5%. Sequences were obtained from peripheral blood. This receptor was obtained from a woman aged 55-70 years with acute or convalescent COVID-19. The chain uses TRBV7-2 and TRBJ2-1, with D unclear. CDR3 in amino acids: CASLFINEQFF. The CDR3 region has the DNA TGTGCCAGCCTCTTTATCAATGAGCAGTTCTTC.